Each of the 19 T cell receptor beta chains below was sequenced from the same sample in a study of prognosis after radiotherapy for stage I lung cancer. From genomic DNA, TCR beta CDR3 was amplified by two-round multiplex PCR. First-round PCR used primers specific to each TRBV and TRBJ gene. TCRdb ran MiXCR on the multiplex PCR reads and lists one entry per CDR3 protein. This table has roughly 30,000 distinct CDR3 sequences, approximately 44% appearing once. The input for sequencing was PBMCs, taken before or after stereotactic body radiation therapy (not recorded which). The receptors originated from a donor aged 50 or older with non-small cell lung cancer.

This clonotype occurred many times. The gene calls are TRBV18 and TRBJ1-5; 8 nucleotides align to TRBD1. The CDR3 sequence is 15 residues long. V gave up 3 bases and J gave up 3 bases; unmatched junction bases: 4. Germline CDR1 is KGHSH and CDR2 is LQKENI. The CDR3 coding sequence is TGTGCCAGCTCACCGGGACAGGTTACCAATCAGCCCCAGCATTTT. Protein: CASSPGQVTNQPQHF.

The sample holds many counts of this clonotype. This rearrangement joins TRBV19 to TRBJ1-1, with 8 bases that match TRBD1. V gave up 7 bases and J gave up 6 bases; unmatched junction bases: 10. The CDR3 sequence is 14 residues long. CDR1 is LNHDA and CDR2 is SQIVND in the germline V gene (reference sequence). The CDR3 DNA is TGTGCCAGTATCAGGGCCGCAGGGGGCTCTGAAGCTTTCTTT. It translates to CASIRAAGGSEAFF.

This clonotype was detected many times. The chain couples TRBV6-1 to TRBJ2-1; TRBD1 might be the D (5 bases). The V gene lost 6 bases and the J gene lost 4 bases, with 10 bases spanning the gap. Per the germline V gene, CDR1 is MNHNS and CDR2 is SASEGT. CDR3 length equals 13 residues. Here the CDR3 reads CASRDRSYNEQFF. The CDR3 DNA reads as TGTGCCAGCAGAGACAGATCTTACAATGAGCAGTTCTTC.

The chain uses TRBV6-1 and TRBJ2-3; possible D gene TRBD2, 8 bases. Germline loops: CDR1 MNHNS, CDR2 SASEGT. The CDR3 runs 18 residues. The V end was cut by 6 bases, the J end by 8 bases, with 30 bases between. CDR3 region: CASRVTGVRAGAGGTQYF. CDR3 DNA sequence: TGTGCCAGCAGAGTAACAGGGGTACGAGCGGGGGCAGGAGGTACGCAGTATTTT.

As to this clonotype: A far larger clone lies a single base away; this is likely a read error. V gene TRBV6-9 combines with J gene TRBJ1-3, with 7 bases identical to TRBD1. This CDR3 is 17 amino acids long. Germline lookup yields CDR1 MNHGY and CDR2 SVAAGI. J lost 0 bases, V lost 3 bases, and 8 bases had no gene match. CDR3 DNA: TGTGCCAGCAGTTACCCAGGGGGTCATAGCTCTGGAAACACCATATATTTT. Residues: CASSYPGGHSSGNTIYF.

A note on this clonotype: In this CDR3 the conserved last residue, phenylalanine or tryptophan, is missing, so a read error is likely. V usage is TRBV6-5 and J usage is TRBJ2-7; 8 bases fit TRBD1. The CDR3 totals 13 residues. Germline V gene lookup returns CDR1 MNHEY and CDR2 SVGAGI. CDR3 in amino acids: CVSADRVNHEQYL. CDR3 nucleotide sequence: TGTGTCAGCGCGGACAGGGTTAACCACGAGCAGTACTTA.

The sample holds many counts of this clonotype. This rearrangement joins TRBV27 to TRBJ1-1; D not resolved. Germline V gene lookup returns CDR1 MNHEY and CDR2 SMNVEV (reference sequence). V was trimmed by 6 bases and J by 1 base, leaving 9 bases between them. The CDR3 totals 13 residues. CDR3 residues: CASSEHGNTEAFF. The CDR3 DNA reads as TGTGCCAGCAGCGAACATGGGAACACTGAAGCTTTCTTT.

This clonotype was recorded many times. The genes are TRBV19 and TRBJ1-1; D remains ambiguous. V lost 6 bases, J lost 0 bases, and 8 bases lay in between. Per germline, CDR1 LNHDA and CDR2 SQIVND (reference sequence). The CDR3 consists of 13 residues. The CDR3 nucleotides read TGTGCCAGTAGCGCGTTCATGAACACTGAAGCTTTCTTT. It is translated as CASSAFMNTEAFF.

About this clonotype itself: A read error is possible here, since a much larger clone lies one base away. The gene calls are TRBV29-1 and TRBJ2-5; 7 nucleotides match TRBD2. Germline assignment: CDR1 SQVTM and CDR2 ANQGSEA. The junction had 9 bases not matched to a gene; V was cut back by 0 bases and J by 2 bases. This CDR3 has 16 residues. CDR3 in DNA: TGCAGCGTTGAAGATCGGGTTATCGGGGGGCAAGAGACCCAGTACTTC. Translation: CSVEDRVIGGQETQYF.

With respect to this clonotype: Relative to the germline gene, one junction end is altered; a read error may explain this. The chain links TRBV6-1 to TRBJ2-2; 8 bases agree with TRBD2. Germline CDR1 MNHNS, CDR2 SASEGT. This CDR3 contains 17 residues. The CDR3 loop reads CVSSVRGGPGRTWELFF. For the CDR3, the DNA is TGTGTCAGCAGTGTCCGGGGGGGACCGGGGAGGACCTGGGAGCTGTTTTTT.

This clonotype was detected ten times or more. The chain has TRBV28 and TRBJ2-2, with TRBD2 as a possible D gene (7 bases). The CDR3 has 16 residues. Trimming stripped 7 bases from V and 4 bases from J, with 19 bases between. The germline CDR1 and CDR2 sequences are MDHEN and SYDVKM. CDR3: CASTEGGGALTGELFF. DNA for the CDR3: TGTGCCAGCACCGAGGGCGGGGGCGCTCTCACCGGGGAGCTGTTTTTT.

This clonotype has ten or more counts. The J gene is TRBJ2-7, the V gene TRBV20-1, with 10 bases that match TRBD1. Trimming at V came to 6 bases and at J to 4 bases, leaving 0 bases not matched to a gene. This CDR3 region has 11 residues. The germline gives CDR1 DFQATT, CDR2 SNEGSKA (reference sequence). CDR3 region: CSAGQGYEQYF. Here the CDR3 DNA reads TGCAGTGCGGGACAGGGGTACGAGCAGTACTTC.

Ten or more counts support this clonotype. This rearrangement joins TRBV28 to TRBJ2-3; TRBD2 matches 13 bases. The CDR3 has 18 residues. Germline V gene sequence: CDR1 MDHEN, CDR2 SYDVKM. The V gene end was trimmed by 1 base and the J gene end by 3 bases; junction bases not matched to a gene: 7. Here the CDR3 DNA reads TGTGCCAGCAGTTTATTAGGACTAGCGGGAGAGATGACAGATACGCAGTATTTT. This translates into CASSLLGLAGEMTDTQYF.

This clonotype was detected many times. The CDR3 bases are TGTGCCAGTAGTACTAATGGGGGGGGCCACGGGGAGACCCAGTACTTC. Its protein is CASSTNGGGHGETQYF. V usage is TRBV19 and J usage is TRBJ2-5; tentatively, D is TRBD2 (7 bases). This CDR3 contains 16 residues. The germline gives CDR1 LNHDA, CDR2 SQIVND (reference sequence). Trimming left V 4 bases short and J 5 bases short, with 20 bases between.

The rearrangement links TRBV18 to TRBJ1-1; no reliable D call. The CDR3 contains 20 residues. V was shortened by 3 bases and J by 0 bases, with 26 bases between the two germline ends. In germline, CDR1 is KGHSH, CDR2 LQKENI. The CDR3 DNA sequence: TGTGCCAGCTCACCTGACGCGGACCGCCCAATATCGGTATTGAACACTGAAGCTTTCTTT. It yields the protein CASSPDADRPISVLNTEAFF.

Note on this clonotype: This may come from a read error, since a much larger clone is one base off. The genes are TRBV5-6 and TRBJ2-5; 7 bases match TRBD1. V dropped 4 bases and J dropped 2; count of bases not matched to a gene: 11. The CDR3 runs to 16 residues. Germline CDR1 is SGHDT and CDR2 is YYEEEE. CDR3 DNA sequence: TGTGCCAGCAGCGGTGTAAGGGACAGCCTTCAAGAGACCCAGTACTTC. This sequence encodes CASSGVRDSLQETQYF.

On this clonotype: This could be a read error, since a much larger clone is one nucleotide away. The chain carries TRBV24-1 and TRBJ2-5, with D unresolved. V was shortened by 1 base and J by 0 bases, with 11 bases between the two germline ends. The CDR3 spans 16 residues. The germline V gene has CDR1 KGHDR and CDR2 SFDVKD. CDR3 sequence reads: CATSDFGRWDQETQYF. CDR3 DNA: TGTGCCACCAGTGATTTCGGGCGGTGGGACCAAGAGACCCAGTACTTC.

This clonotype was seen at least ten times. The genes are TRBV6-5 and TRBJ2-3; D uncertain. From germline, CDR1 is MNHEY and CDR2 SVGAGI. Deletions cut 0 bases from V and 0 bases from J, with 7 bases between. This CDR3 spans 15 amino acids. The DNA for the CDR3 is TGTGCCAGCAGTTACTCTTATATTAGCACAGATACGCAGTATTTT. Residues: CASSYSYISTDTQYF.

In this sample, this clonotype turned up many times. The gene calls are TRBV2 and TRBJ2-7, with a tentative D call TRBD2 (6 bases). CDR3 size: 14 residues. Germline V CDR1 and CDR2: SNHLY, FYNNEI. Between the trimmed V and J ends, which lost 2 bases and 6 bases, there was a span of 14 bases. CDR3 sequence reads: CASSEIGREREQYF. The CDR3 region has the DNA TGTGCCAGCAGTGAAATCGGCCGGGAGCGCGAGCAGTACTTC.